The clone carrying this TCR beta chain is medium-sized by share. V dropped 1 base and J dropped 0; count of bases not matched to a gene: 8. The CDR3 extends over 17 amino acids. The germline V gene has CDR1 MNHEY and CDR2 SVGEGT. This record belongs to a study of spatial heterogeneity in lung cancer. Time point of the sample: sample taken at primary tumor resection. A unique molecular identifier was attached to every TCR cDNA molecule. TCRdb redid the calling of the 5' RACE reads with MiXCR, one entry per CDR3 protein. The sample records about 2,900 distinct CDR3 sequences, less than 20% being singletons.

The clonotype originates from a male donor with early-stage non-small cell lung cancer. The input for sequencing was normal lung tissue next to the tumor, taken at surgery. The chain has TRBV6-2 or TRBV6-3 and TRBJ2-7; 8 bases agree with TRBD2. As DNA, the CDR3 is TGTGCCAGCAGTTACTACGCTGCGCGGGGGGCCTCCTACGAGCAGTACTTC. This codes for CASSYYAARGASYEQYF.